One sample yielded the 15 T cell receptor beta chains listed below, sequenced in a study of beta chain features in type 1 diabetes (dated by TCRdb to about 2018). Library preparation employed the immunoSEQ multiplex PCR assay. The entire amount of isolated RNA was reverse transcribed using the High Capacity cDNA Reverse Transcription Kit, so the sequenced TCRB transcripts were expressed ones. The source is immuneACCESS, and TCRdb retained only in-frame sequences with V and J called. Part of the clones is not carried over; for the studies checked, unresolved V genes explain less than half of this, and the remainder is unexplained. The sample table holds hundreds of thousands of clones, of which about 15% were seen once. The top ten clones comprise about 0.034% of the sample. Material: naive CD4+ T cells from blood. The sample's cell subset or site label, in plain terms: true naive CD4+ T cells. The receptor source for this set is a man aged 25-45 years in good health.

This clone was found a few times. The V gene is TRBV14, the J gene TRBJ1-3, with D unclear. The CDR3 is 18 residues long. The V gene's germline CDR1 is SGHDN and CDR2 FVKESK. Trimming shortened V by 2 bases and J by 2 bases, and 19 bases separated the two germline ends. The CDR3 DNA sequence: TGTGCCAGCAGCCAAATAGGCGTGGAATCAAAGGCTGGAAACACCATATATTTT. Translation: CASSQIGVESKAGNTIYF.

This clone was counted a few times. CDR3 in amino acids: CASSPEVAGAYEQYF. In DNA form, the CDR3 reads TGTGCCAGCAGCCCAGAGGTAGCGGGGGCCTACGAGCAGTACTTC. This chain uses TRBV9 with TRBJ2-7; TRBD2 agrees at 9 bases. The CDR3 loop spans 15 amino acids. Germline CDR1 is SGDLS and CDR2 is YYNGEE. V shed 4 bases and J 2 bases; nucleotides not matched to a gene: 7.

Only a few counts were recorded for this clone. The chain couples TRBV15 to TRBJ1-2; 7 bases map to TRBD1. CDR1 LNHNV and CDR2 YYDKDF come from the germline V gene (reference sequence). The J segment lost 2 bases and the V segment lost 5 bases, leaving 2 bases of the junction unmatched. The CDR3 has 13 residues. CDR3 region: CATSQGGNYGYTF. In nucleotides, the CDR3 is TGTGCCACCAGCCAGGGGGGGAACTATGGCTACACCTTC.

This clone was recorded a few times. The chain employs TRBV5-4 and TRBJ1-3; D gene unclear. Germline V lookup: CDR1 SGHNT, CDR2 YYREEE (reference sequence). Trimming stripped 4 bases from V and 0 bases from J, with 14 bases between. This CDR3 contains 16 residues. Here the CDR3 DNA reads TGTGCCAGCAGCATCGACCCGGGTCCCTCTGGAAACACCATATATTTT. This codes for CASSIDPGPSGNTIYF.

This chain joins TRBV7-2 and TRBJ2-3; D could derive from TRBD1 or TRBD2 (5 bases each). This CDR3 contains 14 residues. V lost 5 bases and J lost 4, with 13 bases in between. In germline, CDR1 is SGHTA, CDR2 FQGNSA. The CDR3 here is CASSREMGADTQYF. The CDR3 coding sequence is TGTGCCAGCAGCCGAGAGATGGGGGCAGATACGCAGTATTTT. The whole variable domain, filled in from reference TRBV7-2 and TRBJ2-3, reads GAGVSQSPSNKVTEKGKDVELRCDPISGHTALYWYRQSLGQGLEFLIYFQGNSAPDKSGLPSDRFSAERTGGSVSTLTIQRTQQEDSAVYLCASSREMGADTQYFGPGTRLTVL.

The sample holds a few counts of this clone. The chain couples TRBV6-6 to TRBJ2-2; TRBD1 matches 8 bases. The V gene's germline CDR1 is MNHNY and CDR2 SVGAGI (reference sequence). There are 15 residues in the CDR3. The V and J ends lost 6 bases and 4 bases, in that order; junction bases with no gene match: 7. CDR3 DNA: TGTGCCAGCAGGGAAACAGGGGGAGGCACCGGGGAGCTGTTTTTT. It translates to CASRETGGGTGELFF.

The rearrangement links TRBV5-4 to TRBJ2-5; 8 bases are a match to TRBD1. The germline V gene encodes CDR1 SGHNT and CDR2 YYREEE (reference sequence). This CDR3 has 15 amino acids. Trimming cost V 4 bases and J 4 bases; bases outside gene matches: 9. The CDR3 bases are TGTGCCAGCAGCCAAATTGCAGGGGGCGCAGAGACCCAGTACTTC. Protein sequence: CASSQIAGGAETQYF.

This clone has a handful of counts. The gene calls are TRBV10-3 and TRBJ2-3; 9 nucleotides match TRBD2. Germline CDR1 reads ENHRY; CDR2 reads SYGVKD. The CDR3 is 14 amino acids. V lost 11 bases and J lost 2; bases outside the gene matches: 8. CDR3: CASQTSGLTDTQYF. In DNA form, the CDR3 reads TGTGCCTCGCAGACTAGCGGTCTCACAGATACGCAGTATTTT.

This clone was recorded a few times. CDR3 DNA sequence: TGTGCCAGCAGCTTGGGCAGACTAGCCAAAAACATTCAGTACTTC. Its translation is CASSLGRLAKNIQYF. The genes are TRBV5-6 and TRBJ2-4; D is undetermined. This CDR3 is 15 amino acids long. Trimming cost V 0 bases and J 0 bases, with 7 bases left between them. Germline CDR1 SGHDT, CDR2 YYEEEE. Using reference TRBV5-6 and TRBJ2-4 for the parts outside the CDR3, the full variable domain is DAGVTQSPTHLIKTRGQQVTLRCSPKSGHDTVSWYQQALGQGPQFIFQYYEEEERQRGNFPDRFSGHQFPNYSSELNVNALLLGDSALYLCASSLGRLAKNIQYFGAGTRLSVL.

This clone has more than one count but fewer than ten. The chain is built from TRBV7-2 and TRBJ2-5, with unresolved D. Trimming stripped 7 bases from V and 4 bases from J, with 13 bases between. The CDR3 has 13 amino acids. Germline V gene data show CDR1 as SGHTA and CDR2 as FQGNSA. CDR3 loop: CASTFGSRETQYF. In nucleotides, the CDR3 is TGTGCCAGCACCTTCGGGTCTAGAGAGACCCAGTACTTC.

V gene TRBV7-9 combines with J gene TRBJ2-7; 7 nucleotides line up with TRBD2. Germline trimming cut 5 bases from V and 5 bases from J; bases unmatched to any gene: 9. CDR3 size: 14 residues. CDR1 and CDR2 (germline): SEHNR, FQNEAQ (reference sequence). The CDR3 DNA sequence: TGTGCCAGCAGCCCTGAAGCGGGGTGGGACGAGCAGTACTTC. Its translation is CASSPEAGWDEQYF.

The CDR3 loop is CASSPGMGRRIYNSPLHF. CDR3 coding DNA: TGCGCCAGCAGCCCAGGAATGGGACGGAGGATTTATAATTCACCCCTCCACTTT. The chain couples TRBV4-3 to TRBJ1-6; tentative D call: TRBD1 (5 bases). This CDR3 spans 18 amino acids. Trimming shortened V by 4 bases and J by 4 bases, and 20 bases separated the two germline ends. Germline V CDR1 and CDR2: LGHNA, YSLEER.

This clone turned up a few times. The rearrangement uses TRBV29-1 and TRBJ1-1, with no clear D. This CDR3 contains 14 residues. Germline CDR1 SQVTM, CDR2 ANQGSEA. V gave up 4 bases and J gave up 3 bases, with 15 bases separating them. The CDR3 DNA reads TGCAGCGTTGTTAGGGTCACAACGGACACTGAAGCTTTCTTT. Translated: CSVVRVTTDTEAFF.

The V gene is TRBV7-6, the J gene TRBJ2-5; weak D call: TRBD1 (6 bases). Trimming removed 0 bases from V and 0 bases from J, with 8 bases in between. Germline V gene sequence: CDR1 SGHVS, CDR2 FNYEAQ. CDR3 length equals 15 residues. Here the CDR3 reads CASSLAGAHQETQYF. Written as DNA, the CDR3 is TGTGCCAGCAGCTTAGCGGGGGCCCACCAAGAGACCCAGTACTTC.

This clone has only a few counts. The rearrangement joins TRBV9 to TRBJ2-1, with 11 bases fitting TRBD2. CDR3 size: 15 residues. The germline V gene encodes CDR1 SGDLS and CDR2 YYNGEE. The junction had 4 bases not matched to a gene; V was cut back by 3 bases and J by 5 bases. CDR3 DNA: TGTGCCAGCAGCGAATTAGCGGGAGGGAACAATGAGCAGTTCTTC. As protein: CASSELAGGNNEQFF.